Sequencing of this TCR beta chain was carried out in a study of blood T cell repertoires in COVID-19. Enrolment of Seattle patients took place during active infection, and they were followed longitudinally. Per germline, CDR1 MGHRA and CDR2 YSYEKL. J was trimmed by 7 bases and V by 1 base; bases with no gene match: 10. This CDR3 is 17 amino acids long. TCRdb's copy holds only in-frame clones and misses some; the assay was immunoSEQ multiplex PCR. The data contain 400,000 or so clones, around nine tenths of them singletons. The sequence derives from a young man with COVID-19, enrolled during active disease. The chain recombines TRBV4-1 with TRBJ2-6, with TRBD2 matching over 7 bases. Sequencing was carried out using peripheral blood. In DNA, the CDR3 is TGCGCCAGCAGCCAAGGAGGGACCGGGACTATAGCCAACGTCCTGACTTTC. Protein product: CASSQGGTGTIANVLTF.